This T cell receptor (beta chain) is drawn from a study of blood T cells in healthy people across ages. A second PCR of 7 to 11 cycles used a sample-barcoded 5' primer and a J-beta primer mix. Using its own MiXCR run on the 5' RACE reads, TCRdb lists one record per CDR3 protein. Of over 1.5 million distinct CDR3 sequences in the sample, about 50% were seen once. Regarding the study as a whole: Diversity was higher, and naive CD4+ cells more numerous, in long-lived donors than in aged donors.

CDR1 is MNHEY, CDR2 SVGAGI, per germline. The CDR3 sequence is 14 residues long. V was clipped by 6 bases and J by 6 bases, with 17 bases between them. There were healthy Caucasian individuals from Russia, aged roughly 6 to 90, serving as donors. About this clonotype: The antigen remains unidentified.

The receptor comes from a woman aged 40 to 50 in good health. The V and J genes are TRBV6-5 and TRBJ1-2; weak D call: TRBD1 (5 bases). Sequencing was carried out using blood. CDR3 bases: TGTGCCAGCAGCCTCGCGAGAGGGGAGAATGGCTACACCTTC. Protein product: CASSLARGENGYTF.